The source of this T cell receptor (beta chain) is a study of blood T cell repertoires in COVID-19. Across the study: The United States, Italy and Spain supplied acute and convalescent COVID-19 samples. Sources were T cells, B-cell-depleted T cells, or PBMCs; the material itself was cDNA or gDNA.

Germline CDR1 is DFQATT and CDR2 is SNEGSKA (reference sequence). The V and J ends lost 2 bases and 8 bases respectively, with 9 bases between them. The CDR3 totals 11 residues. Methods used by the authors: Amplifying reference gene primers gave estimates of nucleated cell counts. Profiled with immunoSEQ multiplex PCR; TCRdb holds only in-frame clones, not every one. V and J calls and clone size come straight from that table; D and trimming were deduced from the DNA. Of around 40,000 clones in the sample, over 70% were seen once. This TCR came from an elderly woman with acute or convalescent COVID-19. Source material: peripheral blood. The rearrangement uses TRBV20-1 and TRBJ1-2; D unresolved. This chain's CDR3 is CSARLNTGYTF. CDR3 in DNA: TGCAGTGCTAGATTGAACACCGGCTACACCTTC.